Each of the 25 T cell receptor beta chains below was sequenced from the same sample in a study of Graves' ophthalmopathy and Graves' hyperthyroidism. The TCR beta CDR3 regions underwent amplification from RNA transcripts. In the first round, RT-PCR was carried out with HTBI primers, and a multiplex PCR formed the second round. TCRdb passed the multiplex PCR reads through MiXCR, listing each CDR3 protein once. The table has a few hundred thousand distinct CDR3 sequences, about 40% seen once. The specimen sequenced was peripheral blood or thyroid tissue (not recorded which). The receptor set was obtained from an adult man with Graves' hyperthyroidism.

About this clonotype itself: The conserved final phenylalanine or tryptophan is absent from the CDR3, which likely points to a read error. CDR3 in amino acids: CASSVSPGQGAVGYTL. CDR3 coding DNA: TGTGCCAGCAGCGTATCACCGGGACAGGGGGCAGTCGGCTACACCCTC. V usage is TRBV7-6 and J usage is TRBJ1-2; 12 nucleotides line up with TRBD1. V shed 5 bases and J 8 bases; nucleotides not matched to a gene: 12. The V gene's germline CDR1 is SGHVS and CDR2 FNYEAQ. The CDR3 is made up of 16 amino acids.

The chain combines TRBV7-9 with TRBJ1-2, with D possibly TRBD1 on 5 matching bases. Germline lookup yields CDR1 SEHNR and CDR2 FQNEAQ (reference sequence). CDR3 length equals 14 residues. Trimming took 1 base from V and 10 from J, leaving 16 bases between them. The CDR3 nucleotides read TGTGCCAGCAGCTTAGAACAGGCCGGGGAGGTCTACACCTTC. Translating it yields CASSLEQAGEVYTF. Variable domain in full (rest from reference TRBV7-9 and TRBJ1-2): DTGVSQNPRHKITKRGQNVTFRCDPISEHNRLYWYRQTLGQGPEFLTYFQNEAQLEKSRLLSDRFSAERPKGSFSTLEIQRTEQGDSAMYLCASSLEQAGEVYTFGSGTRLTVV.

This rearrangement joins TRBV3-1 to TRBJ2-5; the D gene is possibly TRBD2 (6 bases). V lost 4 bases to trimming and J lost 0 bases, with 15 bases between them. Per germline, CDR1 LGHDT and CDR2 YNNKEL (reference sequence). The CDR3 spans 16 residues. The CDR3 sequence: CASSPGIGGNQETQYF. Here the CDR3 DNA reads TGTGCCAGCAGCCCAGGAATCGGGGGAAACCAAGAGACCCAGTACTTC.

This clonotype was counted a few times. The chain has TRBV6-1 and TRBJ1-5, with a weak D call TRBD1 (5 bases). Germline lookup yields CDR1 MNHNS and CDR2 SASEGT. There are 13 residues in the CDR3. Trimming cost V 3 bases and J 10 bases, with 13 bases left between them. CDR3 amino acids: CASSETNQGPQHF. In DNA form, the CDR3 reads TGTGCCAGCAGTGAGACTAATCAGGGCCCCCAGCATTTT.

This clonotype was seen ten or more times. The chain combines TRBV19 with TRBJ2-2, with TRBD2 matching 9 bases. The length of the CDR3 is 16 residues. Germline CDR1 reads LNHDA; CDR2 reads SQIVND (reference sequence). The junction had 8 bases not matched to a gene; V was cut back by 3 bases and J by 6 bases. The DNA of the CDR3 is TGTGCCAGTAGTATCCTAGCGGGAAGCACCGCCGGGGAGCTGTTTTTT. Translated, it gives CASSILAGSTAGELFF.

The genes are TRBV7-9 and TRBJ1-4; no definite D call. Germline V gene sequence: CDR1 SEHNR, CDR2 FQNEAQ (reference sequence). CDR3 length equals 13 residues. V was cut by 3 bases and J by 8 bases, with 10 bases left in between. The CDR3 region has the DNA TGTGCCAGCAGCTTCCGGGAGGAAGAAAAACTGTTTTTT. Residues: CASSFREEEKLFF. Using reference TRBV7-9 and TRBJ1-4 for the parts outside the CDR3, the full variable domain is DTGVSQNPRHKITKRGQNVTFRCDPISEHNRLYWYRQTLGQGPEFLTYFQNEAQLEKSRLLSDRFSAERPKGSFSTLEIQRTEQGDSAMYLCASSFREEEKLFFGSGTQLSVL.

This clonotype has a count of ten or more. DNA of the CDR3: TGTGCCAGCAGCTTAGGACAGTTCATGAACACTGAAGCTTTCTTT. As protein: CASSLGQFMNTEAFF. V usage is TRBV11-2 and J usage is TRBJ1-1; tentatively, D is TRBD1 (5 bases). This CDR3 contains 15 residues. Germline V gene lookup returns CDR1 SGHAT and CDR2 FQNNGV. The V and J ends lost 1 base and 0 bases respectively, with 9 bases between them.

In regard to this clonotype: A single base separates this from a much larger clone, so it may be a read error. The rearrangement links TRBV5-5 to TRBJ1-1; perhaps TRBD1 as D (6 bases). This CDR3 has 12 residues. Germline V gene lookup returns CDR1 SGHKS and CDR2 YYEKEE (reference sequence). The CDR3 here is CASSLTGWEALF. The CDR3 DNA reads as TGTGCCAGCAGCTTGACAGGGTGGGAAGCTCTCTTT.

This clonotype was recorded once. No conserved phenylalanine or tryptophan ends this CDR3, so it is likely a read error. This CDR3 reads CASSLDSRQEKGYTL. The CDR3 nucleotides are TGTGCCAGCAGCTTGGATTCTCGACAGGAGAAAGGCTACACCCTC. This chain uses TRBV7-2 with TRBJ1-2; tentative D call: TRBD1 (6 bases). V lost 3 bases to trimming and J lost 8 bases, with 19 bases between them. CDR1 and CDR2 from the germline V gene are SGHTA and FQGNSA. CDR3 length equals 15 residues.

The chain uses TRBV29-1 and TRBJ1-3; the D is unclear. Trimming took 2 bases from V and 8 from J, leaving 10 bases between them. CDR3 length: 12 residues. The germline gives CDR1 SQVTM, CDR2 ANQGSEA. The CDR3 spells CSVETGGYTIYF. The CDR3 bases are TGCAGCGTTGAAACGGGTGGCTACACCATATATTTT.

The chain uses TRBV20-1 and TRBJ2-2; the match to TRBD2 covers 9 bases. This CDR3 spans 13 amino acids. CDR1 DFQATT and CDR2 SNEGSKA come from the germline V gene (reference sequence). CDR3 amino acids: CMTRTSDTGELFF. The CDR3 DNA follows: TGCATGACAAGGACTAGCGACACCGGGGAGCTGTTTTTT.

Many counts were recorded for this clonotype. This rearrangement joins TRBV6-6 to TRBJ1-1; no clear D gene. The CDR3 has 10 residues. Germline CDR1 reads MNHNY; CDR2 reads SVGAGI (reference sequence). V was clipped by 1 base and J by 9 bases, with 3 bases between them. The CDR3 sequence is CASSYWKAFF. CDR3 bases: TGTGCCAGCAGTTACTGGAAAGCTTTCTTT.

About this clonotype: A read error may account for a junction end that differs from germline. The J gene is TRBJ2-5, the V gene TRBV10-3; perhaps D is TRBD1 or TRBD2 (5 bases each). The CDR3 runs to 13 residues. Germline V lookup: CDR1 ENHRY, CDR2 SYGVKD. The CDR3 DNA follows: TGTGCCATCGGTGACGAGGGGCCAGAGACCCAGTACTTC. This translates into CAIGDEGPETQYF.

The chain links TRBV25-1 to TRBJ1-2, with D possibly being TRBD1 (6 bases). Germline assignment: CDR1 MGHDK and CDR2 SYGVNS. The V end lost 6 bases, the J end lost 5 bases, and 10 bases lay between the germline ends. This CDR3 has 12 amino acids. This CDR3 is CASRTRGYGYTF. As DNA, the CDR3 is TGTGCCAGCAGGACCAGGGGTTATGGCTACACCTTC.

This clonotype was picked up one time. An end of the junction does not agree with germline; a read error may underlie this. This chain connects TRBV10-3 to TRBJ2-7; D unclear. CDR3 length equals 14 residues. CDR1 and CDR2 from the germline V gene are ENHRY and SYGVKD. The CDR3 bases are TGTGCCAGCAGTTTACTGTCGAGCTCCTACGAGCAGTACTTC. Encoded protein: CASSLLSSSYEQYF.

The rearrangement uses TRBV20-1 and TRBJ1-4; D might be TRBD1 (6 bases). This CDR3 contains 14 residues. The V end was cut by 0 bases, the J end by 8 bases, with 13 bases between. Germline CDR1 is DFQATT and CDR2 is SNEGSKA (reference sequence). The CDR3 sequence: CSARDPSGGEKLFF. The CDR3 DNA is TGCAGTGCTAGAGATCCGAGCGGGGGCGAAAAACTGTTTTTT.

J is TRBJ1-1 and V is TRBV6-6; D is possibly TRBD1 (6 bases). V dropped 3 bases and J dropped 0 bases, with 11 bases sitting between them. Germline V gives CDR1 MNHNY, CDR2 SVGAGI (reference sequence). This CDR3 region has 15 residues. The CDR3 sequence is CASSYGGSLNTEAFF. DNA for the CDR3: TGTGCCAGCAGTTATGGGGGCAGCTTGAACACTGAAGCTTTCTTT.

This clonotype was found many times. The genes are TRBV24-1 and TRBJ1-5, with TRBD1 as a possible D gene (5 bases). This CDR3 spans 14 amino acids. V gave up 4 bases and J gave up 1 base, with 7 bases separating them. Per germline, CDR1 KGHDR and CDR2 SFDVKD. The CDR3 reads CATSDPGSNQPQHF. As DNA, the CDR3 is TGTGCCACCAGTGACCCAGGGAGCAATCAGCCCCAGCATTTT.

The chain has TRBV2 and TRBJ2-7; 7 nucleotides line up with TRBD2. Per the germline V gene, CDR1 is SNHLY and CDR2 is FYNNEI. The CDR3 is 14 amino acids. Unmatched junction bases numbered 6, after V lost 0 bases and J lost 7 bases. The CDR3 sequence is CASSEAREVGEQYF. Written as DNA, the CDR3 is TGTGCCAGCAGTGAAGCCCGGGAGGTGGGAGAGCAGTACTTC. Based on the CDR3 plus reference TRBV2 and TRBJ2-7, the full variable domain is EPEVTQTPSHQVTQMGQEVILRCVPISNHLYFYWYRQILGQKVEFLVSFYNNEISEKSEIFDDQFSVERPDGSNFTLKIRSTKLEDSAMYFCASSEAREVGEQYFGPGTRLTVT.

The chain is built from TRBV29-1 and TRBJ1-2; a weak D match, TRBD1 (6 bases). Germline V CDR1 and CDR2: SQVTM, ANQGSEA. V dropped 7 bases and J dropped 0 bases, with 18 bases sitting between them. The CDR3 has 15 residues. The DNA of the CDR3 is TGCAGCGAACTTATCCGGGACACCCCTAACTATGGCTACACCTTC. Encoded protein: CSELIRDTPNYGYTF.

At least ten counts were recorded for this clonotype. The J gene is TRBJ2-5, the V gene TRBV7-9; no clear D. This CDR3 is 14 amino acids long. Trimming left V 1 base short and J 4 bases short, with 10 bases between. CDR1 and CDR2 from the germline V gene are SEHNR and FQNEAQ (reference sequence). CDR3: CASSLGFGLETQYF. In nucleotides, the CDR3 is TGTGCCAGCAGCTTAGGTTTCGGTCTAGAGACCCAGTACTTC.

This clonotype has at least ten counts. The V and J genes are TRBV5-1 and TRBJ2-7, with 7 nucleotides matching TRBD2. Trimming removed 7 bases from V and 4 bases from J; junction bases left unmatched: 11. The V gene's germline CDR1 is SGHRS and CDR2 YFSETQ. The CDR3 length is 14 residues. Here the CDR3 reads CASGRDSTSYEQYF. The CDR3, as DNA: TGCGCCAGCGGGAGGGACTCGACTTCTTACGAGCAGTACTTC.

In its sample, this clonotype was seen many times. This chain links TRBV25-1 with TRBJ2-5, with 8 bases identical to TRBD2. The V segment lost 3 bases and the J segment 4 bases; nucleotides outside the gene matches: 4. This CDR3 region has 14 residues. CDR1 and CDR2 from the germline V gene are MGHDK and SYGVNS. The CDR3 coding sequence is TGTGCCAGCAGTGACAGTAGCGGGGCAGAGACCCAGTACTTC. Amino acid sequence: CASSDSSGAETQYF. The variable domain in full, completed from reference TRBV25-1 and TRBJ2-5, reads EADIYQTPRYLVIGTGKKITLECSQTMGHDKMYWYQQDPGMELHLIHYSYGVNSTEKGDLSSESTVSRIRTEHFPLTLESARPSHTSQYLCASSDSSGAETQYFGPGTRLLVL.

This clonotype was seen many times. V is TRBV7-2 and J is TRBJ2-5, with 9 bases matching TRBD2. Germline trimming cut 2 bases from V and 5 bases from J; bases unmatched to any gene: 9. Germline V gene sequence: CDR1 SGHTA, CDR2 FQGNSA. This CDR3 region has 16 residues. The CDR3 is CASSLPSGTLQETQYF. CDR3 coding DNA: TGTGCCAGCAGCTTACCTAGCGGGACGCTCCAGGAGACCCAGTACTTC.

This clonotype was counted ten times or more. V and J are TRBV5-4 and TRBJ2-7, with D hard to call. The germline CDR1 and CDR2 sequences are SGHNT and YYREEE (reference sequence). With 2 bases removed from V and 5 bases from J, the gap between germline ends came to 5 bases. The length of the CDR3 is 11 residues. The CDR3 protein is CASSFLDEQYF. The CDR3 DNA reads as TGTGCCAGCAGCTTCCTAGACGAGCAGTACTTC.